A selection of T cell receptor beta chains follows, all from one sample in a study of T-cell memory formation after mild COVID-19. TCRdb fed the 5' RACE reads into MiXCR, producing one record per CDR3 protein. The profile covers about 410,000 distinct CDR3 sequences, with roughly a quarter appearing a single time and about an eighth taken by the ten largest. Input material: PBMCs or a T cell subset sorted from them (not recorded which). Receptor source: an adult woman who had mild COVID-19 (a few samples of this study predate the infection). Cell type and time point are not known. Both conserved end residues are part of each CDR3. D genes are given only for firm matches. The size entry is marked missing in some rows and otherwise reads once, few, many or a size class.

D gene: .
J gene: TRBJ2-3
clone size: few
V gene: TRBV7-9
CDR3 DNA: TGTGCCAGCAGCTTAGCGCTATTAACAGCCACAGATACGCAGTATTTT
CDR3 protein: CASSLALLTATDTQYF

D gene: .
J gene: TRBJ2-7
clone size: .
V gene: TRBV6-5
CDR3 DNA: TGTGCCAGCAGTTACACTGGGACCTACGAGCAGTACTTC
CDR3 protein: CASSYTGTYEQYF

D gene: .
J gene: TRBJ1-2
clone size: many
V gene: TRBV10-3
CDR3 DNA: TGTGCCATCACCACGACAGGAGGAGGCTACACCTTC
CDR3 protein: CAITTTGGGYTF

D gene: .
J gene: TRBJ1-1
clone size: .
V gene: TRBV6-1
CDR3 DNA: TGTGCCAGCAAAGTTCTGAACACTGAAGCTTTCTTT
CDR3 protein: CASKVLNTEAFF

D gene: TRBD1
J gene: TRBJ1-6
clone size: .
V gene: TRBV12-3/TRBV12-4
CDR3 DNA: TGTGCCAGCAGTTTATCGGGACAGTATAATTCACCCCTCCACTTT
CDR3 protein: CASSLSGQYNSPLHF

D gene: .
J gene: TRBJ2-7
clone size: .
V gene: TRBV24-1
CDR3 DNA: TGTGCCACCAGCCATTGGAGGACTAACTACTACGAGCAGTACTTC
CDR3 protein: CATSHWRTNYYEQYF

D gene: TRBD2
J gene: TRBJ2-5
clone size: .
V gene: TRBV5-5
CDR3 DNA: TGTGCCAGCAGCTCAGCGGGGGGCCAAGAGACCCAGTACTTC
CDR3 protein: CASSSAGGQETQYF

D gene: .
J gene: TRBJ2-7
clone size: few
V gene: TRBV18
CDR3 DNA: TGTGCCAGCTCACCATTCTTGGACGGAACCTACGAGCAGTACTTC
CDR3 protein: CASSPFLDGTYEQYF

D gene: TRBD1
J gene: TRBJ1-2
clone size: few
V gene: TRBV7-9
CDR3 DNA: TGTGCCAGCAGCACCCAGACAGGGCTAGGCTACACCTTC
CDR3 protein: CASSTQTGLGYTF

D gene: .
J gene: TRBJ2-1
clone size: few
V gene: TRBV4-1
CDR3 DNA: TGCGCCAGCAGCCAAGATCCCACGAGGGGCGACCCACGTAAGCAGTTCTTC
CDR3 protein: CASSQDPTRGDPRKQFF

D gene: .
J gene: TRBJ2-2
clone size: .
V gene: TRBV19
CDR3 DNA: TGTGCCAGTAGTATAACGGGGAGTTACACCGGGGAGCTGTTTTTT
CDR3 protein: CASSITGSYTGELFF

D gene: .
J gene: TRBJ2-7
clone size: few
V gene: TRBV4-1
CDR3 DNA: TGCGCCAGCAGCCAAGACCCTGATGACTACGAGCAGTACTTC
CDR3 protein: CASSQDPDDYEQYF

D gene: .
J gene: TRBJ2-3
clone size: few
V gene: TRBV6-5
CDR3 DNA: TGTGCCAGCAGACGGGACGGAACAGATACGCAGTATTTT
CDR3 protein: CASRRDGTDTQYF

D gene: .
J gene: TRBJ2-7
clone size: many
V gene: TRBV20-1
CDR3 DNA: TGCAGTGGGATAGAGACTAAACCTTACGAGCAGTACTTC
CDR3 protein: CSGIETKPYEQYF

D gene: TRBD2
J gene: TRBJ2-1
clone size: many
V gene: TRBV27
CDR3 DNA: TGTGCCAGCAGTCTCTCAGCGGGGAACTACAATGAGCAGTTCTTC
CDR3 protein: CASSLSAGNYNEQFF

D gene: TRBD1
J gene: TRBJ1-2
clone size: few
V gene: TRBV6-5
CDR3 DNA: TGTGCCAGCGGACAGGACCCCTATGGCTACACCTTC
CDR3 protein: CASGQDPYGYTF

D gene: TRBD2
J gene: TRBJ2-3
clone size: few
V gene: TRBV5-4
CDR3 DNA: TGTGCCAGCAGCTTGGGGGGAACTAGCGGGAGTTCAGATACGCAGTATTTT
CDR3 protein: CASSLGGTSGSSDTQYF

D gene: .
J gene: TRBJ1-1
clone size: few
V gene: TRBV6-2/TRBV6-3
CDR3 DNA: TGTGCCAGCAGTTACTTGGACAGCCTGAACACTGAAGCTTTCTTT
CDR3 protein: CASSYLDSLNTEAFF

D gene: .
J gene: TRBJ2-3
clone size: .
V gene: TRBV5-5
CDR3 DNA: TGTGCCAGCAGCTTGGCCTGGCTAGCGACCACAGATACGCAGTATTTT
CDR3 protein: CASSLAWLATTDTQYF

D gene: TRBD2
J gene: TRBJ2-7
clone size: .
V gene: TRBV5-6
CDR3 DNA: TGTGCCAGCAGGTTTAGCGGGAGCTACGAGCAGTACTTC
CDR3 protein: CASRFSGSYEQYF

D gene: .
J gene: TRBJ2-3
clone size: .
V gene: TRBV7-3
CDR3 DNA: TGTGCCAGCAGCTTTTCAGGGTTTTCAGATACGCAGTATTTT
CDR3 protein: CASSFSGFSDTQYF

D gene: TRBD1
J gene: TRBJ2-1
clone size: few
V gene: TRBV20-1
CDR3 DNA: TGCAGTGCAACCACAGGGGCGGCCTACAATGAGCAGTTCTTC
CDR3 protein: CSATTGAAYNEQFF

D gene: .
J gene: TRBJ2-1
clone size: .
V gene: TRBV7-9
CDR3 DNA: TGTGCCAGCAGCCTACTCAGCTCCTACAATGAGCAGTTCTTC
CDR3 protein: CASSLLSSYNEQFF

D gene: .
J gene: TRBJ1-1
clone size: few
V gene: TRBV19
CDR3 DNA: TGTGCCAGTAGTATACTGGGAAACACTGAAGCTTTCTTT
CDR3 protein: CASSILGNTEAFF

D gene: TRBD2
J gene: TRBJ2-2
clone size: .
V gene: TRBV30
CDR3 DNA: TGTGCCTGGAGTGTACTAGCGGGAGACTACACCGGGGAGCTGTTTTTT
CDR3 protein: CAWSVLAGDYTGELFF

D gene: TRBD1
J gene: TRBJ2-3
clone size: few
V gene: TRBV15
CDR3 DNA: TGTGCCACCAGCGGGACAGGGGCAAGAGGGACGCAGTATTTT
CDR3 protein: CATSGTGARGTQYF

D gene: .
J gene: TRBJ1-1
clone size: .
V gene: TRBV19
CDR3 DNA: TGTGCCAGTAGCACAACAGGGATCGGTGACACTGAAGCTTTCTTT
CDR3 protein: CASSTTGIGDTEAFF

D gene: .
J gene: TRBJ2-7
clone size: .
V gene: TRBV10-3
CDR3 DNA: TGTGCCATCAGTGCTGGTACCTACGAGCAGTACTTC
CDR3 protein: CAISAGTYEQYF

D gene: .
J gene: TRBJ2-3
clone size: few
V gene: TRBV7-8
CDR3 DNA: TGTGCCAGCAGCTTACGGGCCGCAGATACGCAGTATTTT
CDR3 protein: CASSLRAADTQYF

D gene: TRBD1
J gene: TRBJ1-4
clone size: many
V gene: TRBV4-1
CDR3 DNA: TGCGCCAGCAGCTCAGCCGGGACAGGGAACGAAAAACTGTTTTTT
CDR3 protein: CASSSAGTGNEKLFF

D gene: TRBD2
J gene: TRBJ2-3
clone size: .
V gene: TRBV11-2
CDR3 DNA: TGTGCCAGCAGCTTAAGGGCTAGCGGGAGACCTAGCACAGATACGCAGTATTTT
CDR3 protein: CASSLRASGRPSTDTQYF

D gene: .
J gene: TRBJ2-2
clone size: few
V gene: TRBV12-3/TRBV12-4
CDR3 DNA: TGTGCCACCAGGGACAAGAAGAACACCGGGGAGCTGTTTTTT
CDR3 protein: CATRDKKNTGELFF

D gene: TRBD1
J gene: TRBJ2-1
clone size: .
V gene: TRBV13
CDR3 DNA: TGTGCCAGCAGCTTAGGGACAGGGGTGTACAATGAGCAGTTCTTC
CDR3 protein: CASSLGTGVYNEQFF

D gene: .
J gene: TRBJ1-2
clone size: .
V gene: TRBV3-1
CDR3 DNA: TGTGCCAGCAGCCAAGGGACAGCTTATGGCTACACCTTC
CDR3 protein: CASSQGTAYGYTF

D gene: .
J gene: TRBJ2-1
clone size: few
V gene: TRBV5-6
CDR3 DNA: TGTGCCAGCAGCTTGGACGGGATAACCTACAATGAGCAGTTCTTC
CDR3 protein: CASSLDGITYNEQFF

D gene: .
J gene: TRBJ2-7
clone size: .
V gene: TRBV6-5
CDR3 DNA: TGTGCCAGCAGCACGATAACAGGGAACCCCTACGAGCAGTACTTC
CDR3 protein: CASSTITGNPYEQYF

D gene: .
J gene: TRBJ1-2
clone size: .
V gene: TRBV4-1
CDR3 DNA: TGCGCCAGCAGCCAAGATGTAGGGGATCCTCCCCATGGCTACACCTTC
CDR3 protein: CASSQDVGDPPHGYTF

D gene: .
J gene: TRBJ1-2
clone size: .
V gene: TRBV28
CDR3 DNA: TGTGCCAGCAGTTTCCCAGGGAGGGGCTACACCTTC
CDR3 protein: CASSFPGRGYTF

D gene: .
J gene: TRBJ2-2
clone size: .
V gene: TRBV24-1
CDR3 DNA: TGTGCCACCAGTGTACAGACCGGGGAGCTGTTTTTT
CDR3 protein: CATSVQTGELFF

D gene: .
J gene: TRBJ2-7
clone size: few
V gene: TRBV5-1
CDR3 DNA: TGCGCCAGCAGCTCGCCTAGCTCCTACGAGCAGTACTTC
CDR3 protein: CASSSPSSYEQYF

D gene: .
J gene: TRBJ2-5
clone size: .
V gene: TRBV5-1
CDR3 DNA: TGCGCCAGCAGCTTGGGGATGGGACCCGAGACCCAGTACTTC
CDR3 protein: CASSLGMGPETQYF

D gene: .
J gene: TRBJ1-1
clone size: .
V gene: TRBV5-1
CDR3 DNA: TGCGCCAGCAGCGGGGATGGGGGCACTGAAGCTTTCTTT
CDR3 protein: CASSGDGGTEAFF

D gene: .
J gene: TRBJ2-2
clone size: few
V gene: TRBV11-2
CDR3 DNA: TGTGCCAGCAGCTTCCGGGTCGCCCTCGCGAACACCGGGGAGCTGTTTTTT
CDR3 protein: CASSFRVALANTGELFF

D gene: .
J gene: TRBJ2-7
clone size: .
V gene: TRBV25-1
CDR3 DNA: TGTGCCAGCAGCTGGAAGAGAAACTCCTACGAGCAGTACTTC
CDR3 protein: CASSWKRNSYEQYF

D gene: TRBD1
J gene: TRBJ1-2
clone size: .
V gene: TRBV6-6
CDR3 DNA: TGTGCCAGCAGTTACTCTTCGGGACAGGGTTTCAATGGCTACACCTTC
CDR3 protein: CASSYSSGQGFNGYTF

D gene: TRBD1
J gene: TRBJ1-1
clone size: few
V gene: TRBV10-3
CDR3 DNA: TGTGCCATCACCCCCGCGGCGGACAGGGGCACTGAAGCTTTCTTT
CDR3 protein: CAITPAADRGTEAFF

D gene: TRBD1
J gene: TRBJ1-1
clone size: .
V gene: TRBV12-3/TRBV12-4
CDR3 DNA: TGTGCCAGCAGTAGCCAGACAGGGGGCGGGATCGGGAACACTGAAGCTTTCTTT
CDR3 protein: CASSSQTGGGIGNTEAFF

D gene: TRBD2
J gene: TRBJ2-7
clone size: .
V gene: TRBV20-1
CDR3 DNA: TGCAGTGCTCGACTAGCGGACTACGAGCAGTACTTC
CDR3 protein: CSARLADYEQYF

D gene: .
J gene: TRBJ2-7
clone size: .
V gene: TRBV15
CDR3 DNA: TGTGCCACCAGCCGAGTCCCCAGGGGAAGAGCCTACGAGCAGTACTTC
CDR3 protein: CATSRVPRGRAYEQYF

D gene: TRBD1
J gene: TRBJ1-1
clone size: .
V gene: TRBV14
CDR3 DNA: TGTGCCAGCAGCCGCGACAGGGTGGGGGCTTTCTTT
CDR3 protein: CASSRDRVGAFF

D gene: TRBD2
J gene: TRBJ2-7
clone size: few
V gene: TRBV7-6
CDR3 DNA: TGTGCCAGCAGCTTATCTACTAGCGGGCTTACGGGCGAGCAGTACTTC
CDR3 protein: CASSLSTSGLTGEQYF

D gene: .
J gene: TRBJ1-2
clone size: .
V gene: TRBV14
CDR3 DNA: TGTGCCAGCAGCCAAGATACGGGTCACTATGGCTACACCTTC
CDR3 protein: CASSQDTGHYGYTF